This is a list of T cell receptor beta chains from one sample in a study of blood T cell repertoires in COVID-19. Measured with immunoSEQ multiplex PCR; TCRdb has only the in-frame clones, and not every one. The sample holds around 220,000 clones; roughly 87% are singletons and the top ten take about 1.9%. Input material: peripheral blood. The receptors stem from a man aged 40-55 years with active or convalescent COVID-19. The CDR3 runs from the conserved cysteine through the conserved F or W. Each record gives: D gene, CDR3 length, V gene, J gene, clone size, CDR3 DNA, CDR3 protein. A D gene is named only where the DNA matches it firmly. The size of a clone is reported for some rows only, either as once, few or many, or as a class for expanded clones.

>NA|12|TRBV27|TRBJ2-1|NA
TGTGCCAGCAGTTTGGGGCGCAATGAGCAGTTCTTC
CASSLGRNEQFF
>TRBD1|15|TRBV28|TRBJ2-7|NA
TGTGCCAGCAGCCGGGGACAGGGGAGTCCCTACGAGCAGTACTTC
CASSRGQGSPYEQYF
>NA|14|TRBV7-3|TRBJ1-1|NA
TGTGCCAGCAGCTTAACTACAGCGAACACTGAAGCTTTCTTT
CASSLTTANTEAFF
>TRBD2|15|TRBV7-8|TRBJ2-7|NA
TGTGCCAGCAGCCTGGGGACTAGCGGGAGCTACGAGCAGTACTTC
CASSLGTSGSYEQYF
>TRBD2|14|TRBV7-7|TRBJ2-2|NA
TGTGCCGTAACGAGCGGGGTGAGAACCGGGGAGCTGTTTTTT
CAVTSGVRTGELFF
>NA|15|TRBV6-5|TRBJ1-4|NA
TGTGCCAGCAGAGCTCAGGGGTCAACTAATGAAAAACTGTTTTTT
CASRAQGSTNEKLFF
>TRBD1|14|TRBV5-1|TRBJ1-1|NA
TGCGCCAGCAGTCTGACAGGGGACCGCACTGAAGCTTTCTTT
CASSLTGDRTEAFF
>TRBD2|16|TRBV4-2|TRBJ2-1|NA
TGTGCCAGCAGCCAAGACGCTAGCGGGGGGGCGAAAGAGCAGTTCTTC
CASSQDASGGAKEQFF
>NA|15|TRBV2|TRBJ1-2|once
TGTGCCAGCAGAGAAGACAGGAATAATGTCTATGGCTACACCTTC
CASREDRNNVYGYTF
>TRBD2|15|TRBV19|TRBJ2-1|NA
TGTGCCAGTAGTCGGGGGGGCGGACGTTACAATGAGCAGTTCTTC
CASSRGGGRYNEQFF
>TRBD2|15|TRBV6-6|TRBJ2-5|NA
TGTGCCAGCAGTTTTCTAGCGGGGGAACAAGAGACCCAGTACTTC
CASSFLAGEQETQYF
>TRBD1|19|TRBV5-1|TRBJ1-1|NA
TGCGCCAGCAGCTCCCCGTTTGGGACAGGGAGGGGGCTGAACACTGAAGCTTTCTTT
CASSSPFGTGRGLNTEAFF
>NA|16|TRBV7-9|TRBJ1-4|NA
TGTGCCAGCAGCTTAGCAGGGGAGGTTACTTATGAAAAACTGTTTTTT
CASSLAGEVTYEKLFF
>TRBD1|14|TRBV29-1|TRBJ2-2|NA
TGCAGCGTTGGTCGGGACAGGGGCTACGGGGAGCTGTTTTTT
CSVGRDRGYGELFF